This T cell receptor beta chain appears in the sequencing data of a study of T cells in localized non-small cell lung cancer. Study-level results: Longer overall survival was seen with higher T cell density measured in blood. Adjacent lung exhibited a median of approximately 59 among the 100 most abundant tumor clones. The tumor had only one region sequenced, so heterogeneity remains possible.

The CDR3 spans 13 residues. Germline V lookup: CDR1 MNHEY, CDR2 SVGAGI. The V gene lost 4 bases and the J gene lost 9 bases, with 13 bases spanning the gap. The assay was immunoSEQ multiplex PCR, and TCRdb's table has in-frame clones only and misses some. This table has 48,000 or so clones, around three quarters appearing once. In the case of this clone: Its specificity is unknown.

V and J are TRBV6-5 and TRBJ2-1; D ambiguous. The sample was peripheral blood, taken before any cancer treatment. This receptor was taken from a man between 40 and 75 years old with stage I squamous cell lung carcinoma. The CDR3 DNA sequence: TGTGCCAGCAGTTCACTGGGCGGCCGTGAGCAGTTCTTC. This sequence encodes CASSSLGGREQFF.